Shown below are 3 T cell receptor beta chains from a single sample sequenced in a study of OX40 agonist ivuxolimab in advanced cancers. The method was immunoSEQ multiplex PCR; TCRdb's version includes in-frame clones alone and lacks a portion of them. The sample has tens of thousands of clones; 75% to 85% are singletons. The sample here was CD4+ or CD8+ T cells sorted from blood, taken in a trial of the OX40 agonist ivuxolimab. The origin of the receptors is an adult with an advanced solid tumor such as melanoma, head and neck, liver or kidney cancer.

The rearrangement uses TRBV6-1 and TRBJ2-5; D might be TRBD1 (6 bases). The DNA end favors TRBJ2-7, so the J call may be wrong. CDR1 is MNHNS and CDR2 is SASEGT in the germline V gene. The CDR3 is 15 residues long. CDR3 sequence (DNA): TGTGCCAGCAGTGAAGCCCAGGGGCCACCGTACGAGCAGTACTTC. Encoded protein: CASSEAQGPPYEQYF.

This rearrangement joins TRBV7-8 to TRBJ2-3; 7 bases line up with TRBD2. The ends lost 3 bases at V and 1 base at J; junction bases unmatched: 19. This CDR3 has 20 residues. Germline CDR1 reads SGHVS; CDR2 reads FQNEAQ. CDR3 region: CASSFSSAGDTRFGTDTQYF. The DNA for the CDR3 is TGTGCCAGCAGCTTTTCGTCGGCGGGGGATACTCGATTTGGCACAGATACGCAGTATTTT.

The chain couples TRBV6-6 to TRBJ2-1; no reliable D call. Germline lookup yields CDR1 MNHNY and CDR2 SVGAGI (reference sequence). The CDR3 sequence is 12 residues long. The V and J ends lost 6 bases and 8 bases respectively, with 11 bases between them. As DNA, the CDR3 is TGTGCCAGCAGCGGCGACCGGCATGAGCAGTTCTTC. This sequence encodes CASSGDRHEQFF.